The present T cell receptor beta chain was sequenced within a study of cytomegalovirus exposure and HLA in healthy donors. Whole-study findings and limits: It was confirmed in vitro that a few of the CMV-associated chains were specific for CMV antigens.

Germline assignment: CDR1 LGHNA and CDR2 YSLEER. There are 18 residues in the CDR3. Trimming took 4 bases from V and 0 from J; bases not matched to a gene: 11. Remarks on this clone: Its matching antigen is unknown.

Only in-frame clones appear in the TCRdb table, and some are missing; sequencing was by immunoSEQ multiplex PCR. The repertoire holds 150,000 to 200,000 clones, with around 82% as singletons. J is TRBJ2-3 and V is TRBV4-3; 9 positions match TRBD1. This clonotype originated in a man aged 25 to 40 in good health and CMV-seropositive. The sequencing sample was made of PBMCs. CDR3 nucleotide sequence: TGCGCCAGCAGCCTCCTGATCCGACAGGGGGGAAGCACAGATACGCAGTATTTT. Protein sequence: CASSLLIRQGGSTDTQYF.